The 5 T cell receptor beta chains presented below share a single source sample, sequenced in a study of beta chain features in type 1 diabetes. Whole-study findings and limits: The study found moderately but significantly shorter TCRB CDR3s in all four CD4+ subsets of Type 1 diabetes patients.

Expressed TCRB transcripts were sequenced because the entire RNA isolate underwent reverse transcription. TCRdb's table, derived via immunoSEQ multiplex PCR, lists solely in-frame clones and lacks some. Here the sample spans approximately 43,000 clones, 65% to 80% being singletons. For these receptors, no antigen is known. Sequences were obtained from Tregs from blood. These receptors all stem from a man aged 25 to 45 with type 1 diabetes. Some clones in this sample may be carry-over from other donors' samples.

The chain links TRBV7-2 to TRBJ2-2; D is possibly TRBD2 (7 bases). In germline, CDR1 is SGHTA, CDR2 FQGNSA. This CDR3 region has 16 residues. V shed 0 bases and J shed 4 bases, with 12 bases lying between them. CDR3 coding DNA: TGTGCCAGCAGCTTAGCGGGGGGGCTGGTCACCGGGGAGCTGTTTTTT. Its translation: CASSLAGGLVTGELFF.

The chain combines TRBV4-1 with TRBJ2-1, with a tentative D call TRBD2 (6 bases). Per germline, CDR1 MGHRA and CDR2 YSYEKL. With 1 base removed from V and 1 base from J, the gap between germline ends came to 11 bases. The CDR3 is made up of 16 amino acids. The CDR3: CASSQVRLVSYNEQFF. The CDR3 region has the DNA TGCGCCAGCAGCCAAGTTCGACTAGTTTCCTACAATGAGCAGTTCTTC.

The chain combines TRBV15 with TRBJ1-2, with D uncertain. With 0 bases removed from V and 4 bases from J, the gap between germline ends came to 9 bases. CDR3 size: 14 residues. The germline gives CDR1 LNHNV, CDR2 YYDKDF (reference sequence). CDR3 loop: CATSRDIISYGYTF. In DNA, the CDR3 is TGTGCCACCAGCAGAGATATAATTTCCTATGGCTACACCTTC.

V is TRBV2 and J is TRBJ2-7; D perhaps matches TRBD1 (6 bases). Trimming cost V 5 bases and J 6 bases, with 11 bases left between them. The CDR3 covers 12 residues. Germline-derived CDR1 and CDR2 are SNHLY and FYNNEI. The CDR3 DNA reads TGTGCCAGCAGTCGGGACACGGGCGAGCAGTACTTC. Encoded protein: CASSRDTGEQYF.

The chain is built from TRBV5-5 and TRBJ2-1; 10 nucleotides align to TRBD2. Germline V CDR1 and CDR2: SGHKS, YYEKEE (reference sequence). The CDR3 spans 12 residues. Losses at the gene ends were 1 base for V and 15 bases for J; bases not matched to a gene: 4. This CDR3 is CASSLLERGGFF. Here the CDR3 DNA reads TGTGCCAGCAGCTTGCTCGAGCGGGGGGGGTTCTTC.